Each of the 23 T cell receptor beta chains below was sequenced from the same sample in a study of blood T cell repertoires in COVID-19. TCRdb's table, derived via immunoSEQ multiplex PCR, lists solely in-frame clones and lacks some. The sample lists approximately 65,000 clones, about 82% occurring once. Sequencing used PBMCs or T cells enriched from blood (not recorded which). The receptors stem from a woman in her thirties or forties with acute COVID-19.

This clone appeared a single time. The chain has TRBV7-6 and TRBJ2-1; the D is unclear. Germline values: CDR1 SGHVS, CDR2 FNYEAQ. The V end lost 2 bases, the J end lost 4 bases, and 6 bases lay between the germline ends. The CDR3 is made up of 13 amino acids. The CDR3 is CASSLLQYNEQFF. In nucleotides, the CDR3 is TGTGCCAGCAGCTTATTGCAGTACAATGAGCAGTTCTTC.

The V call is TRBV2, the J call TRBJ2-5; tentative D call: TRBD2 (5 bases). The length of the CDR3 is 12 residues. Germline CDR1 is SNHLY and CDR2 is FYNNEI. The V end was cut by 7 bases, the J end by 6 bases, with 12 bases between. The CDR3 nucleotides read TGTGCCAGCACTAGCAATTTACAGACCCAGTACTTC. Its protein is CASTSNLQTQYF.

This clone was seen only a few times. The V gene is TRBV20-1, the J gene TRBJ1-1; unclear D gene. The V end lost 3 bases, the J end lost 0 bases, and 8 bases lay between the germline ends. CDR3 length: 13 amino acids. In germline, CDR1 is DFQATT, CDR2 SNEGSKA (reference sequence). CDR3 DNA sequence: TGCAGTGCTAGTCTGCAGTTGAACACTGAAGCTTTCTTT. Protein product: CSASLQLNTEAFF.

The chain is built from TRBV2 and TRBJ1-2; D is unresolved. V dropped 1 base and J dropped 1 base, with 13 bases sitting between them. CDR3 length: 16 amino acids. CDR1 and CDR2 from the germline V gene are SNHLY and FYNNEI. The CDR3 DNA sequence: TGTGCCAGCAGTGAAGGAGGGCAGGCTAATAACTATGGCTACACCTTC. Protein sequence: CASSEGGQANNYGYTF.

This chain links TRBV5-4 with TRBJ2-3; no clear D. The germline V gene has CDR1 SGHNT and CDR2 YYREEE (reference sequence). There are 14 residues in the CDR3. V was pared by 0 bases and J by 4 bases, with 9 bases between. The CDR3 nucleotides read TGTGCCAGCAGCTTGGGTCTAAATCCAGATACGCAGTATTTT. Residues: CASSLGLNPDTQYF.

The V call is TRBV12-2, the J call TRBJ2-1; the table's D call of TRBD2 was not tested on the DNA. TRBV12-2 is reported as a pseudogene. CDR3 length: 16 amino acids. This CDR3 is CASRLESSDFNNEQFF. Written as DNA, the CDR3 is TGTGCAAGTCGCTTAGAGTCTAGCGATTTTAACAATGAGCAGTTCTTC.

This clone has more than one count but fewer than ten. The genes are TRBV3-1 (or the pseudogene TRBV3-2) and TRBJ1-6; D is perhaps TRBD1 (5 bases). The germline V gene encodes CDR1 LGHDT and CDR2 YNNKEL (reference sequence). This CDR3 is 15 amino acids long. V lost 3 bases and J lost 14, with 20 bases in between. This chain's CDR3 is CASSHRTGVYSALHF. The DNA of the CDR3 is TGTGCCAGCAGCCATAGGACGGGGGTTTATTCGGCCCTCCACTTT.

The rearrangement uses TRBV27 and TRBJ2-2; D may be TRBD1 (6 bases). V dropped 9 bases and J dropped 5 bases, with 19 bases sitting between them. This CDR3 has 15 residues. Germline-derived CDR1 and CDR2 are MNHEY and SMNVEV (reference sequence). The CDR3 loop is CASSVWGPETGELFF. CDR3 DNA sequence: TGTGCCAGTAGCGTTTGGGGGCCCGAGACCGGGGAGCTGTTTTTT.

The chain carries TRBV10-1 and TRBJ2-7; 7 nucleotides line up with TRBD1. This CDR3 is built from 13 residues. From germline, CDR1 is WNHNN and CDR2 SYGVQD (reference sequence). The junction had 3 bases not matched to a gene; V was cut back by 5 bases and J by 2 bases. CDR3 nucleotide sequence: TGCGCCAGCAGTCCGGGACAGACCTACGAGCAGTACTTC. Translation gives CASSPGQTYEQYF.

As concerns this clone: This CDR3 is also generated by other DNA sequences in the sample. This sequence joins TRBV5-1 and TRBJ2-1, with D possibly being TRBD2 (5 bases). This CDR3 is 17 amino acids long. Germline V gene sequence: CDR1 SGHRS, CDR2 YFSETQ. Deletions cut 0 bases from V and 1 base from J, with 14 bases between. The CDR3 sequence: CASSLEASGSSYNEQFF. DNA for the CDR3: TGCGCCAGCAGCTTGGAGGCGTCTGGGAGTTCCTACAATGAGCAGTTCTTC.

V and J are TRBV28 and TRBJ1-5; D is perhaps TRBD1 (5 bases). Per germline, CDR1 MDHEN and CDR2 SYDVKM. This CDR3 region has 15 residues. V lost 6 bases to trimming and J lost 0 bases, with 12 bases between them. The CDR3 here is CASRVPGLSNQPQHF. CDR3 in DNA: TGTGCCAGCAGGGTACCAGGGCTTAGCAATCAGCCCCAGCATTTT.

This clone appeared a single time. The V and J genes are TRBV7-9 and TRBJ1-1; unclear D gene. CDR1 and CDR2 (germline): SEHNR, FQNEAQ (reference sequence). The CDR3 is made up of 13 amino acids. With 9 bases removed from V and 5 bases from J, the gap between germline ends came to 16 bases. DNA for the CDR3: TGTGCCAGTACCAGTTCGCCGGGTACTGAAGCTTTCTTT. Protein product: CASTSSPGTEAFF.

The chain uses TRBV28 and TRBJ1-2; 7 nucleotides match TRBD1. This CDR3 has 15 residues. J gave up 7 bases and V 5 bases, and 13 bases lay outside the gene matches. Germline loops: CDR1 MDHEN, CDR2 SYDVKM. The CDR3 sequence is CASSPLRGFSSGYTF. The CDR3 DNA sequence: TGTGCCAGCAGTCCCCTCAGGGGGTTCTCTTCTGGCTACACCTTC.

V is TRBV24-1 and J is TRBJ1-1; weak D call: TRBD1 (5 bases). Germline V gives CDR1 KGHDR, CDR2 SFDVKD. The V end lost 3 bases, the J end lost 1 base, and 5 bases lay between the germline ends. The length of the CDR3 is 13 residues. The CDR3 DNA sequence: TGTGCCACCAGTGATACAGGGAACACTGAAGCTTTCTTT. This encodes CATSDTGNTEAFF.

The CDR3 protein is CASSSWNTEAFF. The CDR3 DNA reads TGTGCCAGCAGCTCCTGGAACACTGAAGCTTTCTTT. The J gene is TRBJ1-1, the V gene TRBV13; D gene ambiguous. V lost 4 bases and J 1 base, leaving 4 bases between the germline ends. The CDR3 has 12 amino acids. Germline V gives CDR1 PRHDT, CDR2 FYEKMQ (reference sequence).

This chain joins TRBV5-1 and TRBJ1-1; no clear D. This CDR3 has 14 residues. With 4 bases removed from V and 1 base from J, the gap between germline ends came to 11 bases. Germline V CDR1 and CDR2: SGHRS, YFSETQ. The CDR3 spells CASSRRSENTEAFF. DNA of the CDR3: TGCGCCAGCAGCCGGCGGTCGGAGAACACTGAAGCTTTCTTT.

A note on this clone: The DNA is left out, because the CDR3 cannot be placed on it with certainty; the CDR3 is given as TCRdb lists it. The V call is TRBV11-2, the J call TRBJ1-2; TRBD1 reflects the table's D call only, with no check against the DNA. Germline V gene lookup returns CDR1 SGHAT and CDR2 FQNNGV. The CDR3 extends over 12 residues, inclusive of both ends. The CDR3 sequence is CASSFGTGSETF.

CDR3 amino acids: CASSVSGISYNEQFF. The CDR3 DNA reads as TGTGCCAGCAGCGTTAGCGGGATCTCCTACAATGAGCAGTTCTTC. The J gene is TRBJ2-1, the V gene TRBV9; 8 bases are a match to TRBD2. The CDR3 runs 15 residues. CDR1 and CDR2 (germline): SGDLS, YYNGEE. The trim removed 2 bases at V and 0 bases at J, leaving 1 base unmatched. The entire variable domain, with the rest obtained from reference TRBV9 and TRBJ2-1, is as follows: DSGVTQTPKHLITATGQRVTLRCSPRSGDLSVYWYQQSLDQGLQFLIQYYNGEERAKGNILERFSAQQFPDLHSELNLSSLELGDSALYFCASSVSGISYNEQFFGPGTRLTVL.

This chain links TRBV5-6 with TRBJ1-1; 8 positions match TRBD1. This CDR3 spans 14 amino acids. Trimming took 0 bases from V and 5 from J; bases not matched to a gene: 3. Germline V CDR1 and CDR2: SGHDT, YYEEEE. CDR3 coding DNA: TGTGCCAGCAGCTTGGCAGGGGGCTTAACTGAAGCTTTCTTT. As protein: CASSLAGGLTEAFF.

The chain is built from TRBV7-7 and TRBJ2-1; maybe TRBD2 (5 bases). The CDR3 is made up of 13 amino acids. From germline, CDR1 is SSHAT and CDR2 FNYEAQ (reference sequence). V lost 3 bases and J 4 bases, leaving 7 bases between the germline ends. CDR3 coding DNA: TGTGCCAGCAGCTTGGACTTATACAATGAGCAGTTCTTC. This sequence encodes CASSLDLYNEQFF.

This chain uses TRBV5-4 with TRBJ2-1; 7 nucleotides line up with TRBD2. This CDR3 is 13 amino acids long. J lost 6 bases, V lost 4 bases, and 4 bases had no gene match. Germline CDR1 reads SGHNT; CDR2 reads YYREEE (reference sequence). In nucleotides, the CDR3 is TGTGCCAGCAGCCTAACTAGCGTCAATGAGCAGTTCTTC. Protein: CASSLTSVNEQFF.

The chain links TRBV19 to TRBJ2-1; TRBD1 aligns across 7 bases. After removal of 3 bases from V and 9 bases from J, the junction contained 2 bases not matched to a gene. Germline CDR1 reads LNHDA; CDR2 reads SQIVND (reference sequence). The CDR3 runs to 12 residues. CDR3 protein: CASSMGTAEQFF. DNA for the CDR3: TGTGCCAGTAGTATGGGGACAGCTGAGCAGTTCTTC.

The CDR3 DNA reads TGTGCCAGCAGCTTAGGGGCAGGAACTAATGAAAAACTGTTTTTT. Its translation is CASSLGAGTNEKLFF. V gene TRBV11-2 combines with J gene TRBJ1-4; D unresolved. V shed 1 base and J shed 1 base, with 7 bases lying between them. The CDR3 consists of 15 residues. The germline gives CDR1 SGHAT, CDR2 FQNNGV.